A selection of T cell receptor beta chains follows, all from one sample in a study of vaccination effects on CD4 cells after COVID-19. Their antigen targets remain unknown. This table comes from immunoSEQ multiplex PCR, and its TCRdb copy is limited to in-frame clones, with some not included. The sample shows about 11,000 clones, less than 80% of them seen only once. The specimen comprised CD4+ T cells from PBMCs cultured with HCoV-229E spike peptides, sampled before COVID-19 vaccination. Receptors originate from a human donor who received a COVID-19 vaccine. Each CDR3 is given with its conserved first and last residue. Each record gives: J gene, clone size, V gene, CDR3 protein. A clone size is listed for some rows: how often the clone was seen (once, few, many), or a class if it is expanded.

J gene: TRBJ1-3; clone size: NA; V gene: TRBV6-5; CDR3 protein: CASIKRGTGNTIYF
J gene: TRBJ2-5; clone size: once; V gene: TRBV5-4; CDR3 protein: CASSSTPLETQYF
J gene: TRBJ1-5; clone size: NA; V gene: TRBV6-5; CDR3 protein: CASRVGDQPQHF
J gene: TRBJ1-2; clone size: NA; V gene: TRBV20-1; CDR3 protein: CSARNYGYTF
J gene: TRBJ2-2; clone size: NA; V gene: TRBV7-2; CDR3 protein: CASSLGLGSVFF
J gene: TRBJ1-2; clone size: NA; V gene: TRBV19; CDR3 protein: CASRETGDKYGYTF
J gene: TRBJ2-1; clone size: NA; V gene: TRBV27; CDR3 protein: CASSLGTSGALRNEQFF
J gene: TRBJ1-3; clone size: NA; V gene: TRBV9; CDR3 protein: CASSRPTPGNTIYF
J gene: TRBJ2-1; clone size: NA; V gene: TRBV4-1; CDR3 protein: CASSQVDMGFRLNEQFF
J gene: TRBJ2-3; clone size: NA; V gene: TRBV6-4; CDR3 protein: CASSDSTGPTDTQYF
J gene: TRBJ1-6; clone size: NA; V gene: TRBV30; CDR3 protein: CAWSADRNSPLHF
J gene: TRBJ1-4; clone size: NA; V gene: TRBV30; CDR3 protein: CAWSPLGDNLFF
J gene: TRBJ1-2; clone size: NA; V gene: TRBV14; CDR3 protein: CASSQGRADYRYGYTF
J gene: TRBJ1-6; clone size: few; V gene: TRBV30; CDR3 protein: CAWSVRVNSPLHF
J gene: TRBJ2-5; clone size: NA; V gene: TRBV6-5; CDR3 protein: CASARLPQETQYF
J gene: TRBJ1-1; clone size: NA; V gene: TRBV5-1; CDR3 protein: CASSWAGAGAQTEAFF
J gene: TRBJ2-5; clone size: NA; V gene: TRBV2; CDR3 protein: CASTGQAQETQYF
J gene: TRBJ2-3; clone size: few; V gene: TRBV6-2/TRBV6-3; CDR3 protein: CASSAGSGGRTDTQYF
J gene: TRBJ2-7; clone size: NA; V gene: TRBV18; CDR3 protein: CASSPPRGGFQYF
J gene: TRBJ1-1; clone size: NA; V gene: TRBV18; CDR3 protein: CASSPGLVRWANTEAFF
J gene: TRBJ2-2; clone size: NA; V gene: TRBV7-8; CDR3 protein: CASSLVATDTGELFF
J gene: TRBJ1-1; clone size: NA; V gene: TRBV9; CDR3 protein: CASSVLPDAEAFF
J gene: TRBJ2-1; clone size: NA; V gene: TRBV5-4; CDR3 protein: CASSPGTSGRNEQFF
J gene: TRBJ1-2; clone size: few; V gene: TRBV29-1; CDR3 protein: CSVAAGSYGYTF
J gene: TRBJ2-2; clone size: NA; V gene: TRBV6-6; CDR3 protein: CASSPVGGTGELFF
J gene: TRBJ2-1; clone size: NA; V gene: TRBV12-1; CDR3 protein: CASSFGGGYNEQFF
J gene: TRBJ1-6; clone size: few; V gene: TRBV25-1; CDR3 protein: CASSEMTGVNSPLHF